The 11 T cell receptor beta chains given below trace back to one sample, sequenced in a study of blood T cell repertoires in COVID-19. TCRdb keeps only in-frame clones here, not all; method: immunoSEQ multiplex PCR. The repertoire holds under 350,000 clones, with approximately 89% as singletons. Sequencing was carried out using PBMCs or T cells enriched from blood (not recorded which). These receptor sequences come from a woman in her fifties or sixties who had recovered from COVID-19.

CDR3 in amino acids: CASSPVGAGTTYEQYF. The CDR3 DNA reads as TGCGCCAGCAGCCCTGTCGGGGCTGGGACAACCTACGAGCAGTACTTC. J is TRBJ2-7 and V is TRBV5-1; D might be TRBD1 (6 bases). Germline lookup yields CDR1 SGHRS and CDR2 YFSETQ. The V and J ends lost 4 bases and 2 bases respectively, with 19 bases between them. The CDR3 is 16 residues long.

The CDR3 here is CASSLENRENGYTF. In nucleotides, the CDR3 is TGTGCCAGCAGCCTTGAAAACAGGGAGAATGGCTACACCTTC. The J gene is TRBJ1-2, the V gene TRBV5-4; D is possibly TRBD1 (6 bases). This CDR3 is 14 amino acids long. With 4 bases removed from V and 6 bases from J, the gap between germline ends came to 16 bases. CDR1 is SGHNT, CDR2 YYREEE, per germline (reference sequence).

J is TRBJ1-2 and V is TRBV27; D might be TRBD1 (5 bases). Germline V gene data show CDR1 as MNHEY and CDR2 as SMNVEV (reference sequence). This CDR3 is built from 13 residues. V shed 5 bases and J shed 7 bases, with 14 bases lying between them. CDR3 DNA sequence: TGTGCCAGCAGTGTCACTCCTAGGGGTGGCTACACCTTC. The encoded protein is CASSVTPRGGYTF.

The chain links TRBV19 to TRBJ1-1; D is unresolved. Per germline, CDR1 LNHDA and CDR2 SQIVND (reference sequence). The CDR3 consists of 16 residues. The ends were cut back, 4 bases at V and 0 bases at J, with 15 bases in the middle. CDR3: CASSTSPYLMNTEAFF. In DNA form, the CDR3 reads TGTGCCAGTAGTACGAGTCCCTACTTAATGAACACTGAAGCTTTCTTT.

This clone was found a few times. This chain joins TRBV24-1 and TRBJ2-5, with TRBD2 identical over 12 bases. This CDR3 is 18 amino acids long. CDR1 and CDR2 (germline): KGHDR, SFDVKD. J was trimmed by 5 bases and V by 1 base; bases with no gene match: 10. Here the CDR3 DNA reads TGTGCCACCAGTGATTTCGGGGCTAGCGGGGGGGCTGTGGAGACCCAGTACTTC. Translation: CATSDFGASGGAVETQYF.

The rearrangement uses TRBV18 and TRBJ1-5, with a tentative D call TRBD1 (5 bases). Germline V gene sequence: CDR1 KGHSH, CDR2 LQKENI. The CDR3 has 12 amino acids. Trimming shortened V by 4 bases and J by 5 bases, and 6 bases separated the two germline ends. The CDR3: CASSRGDQPQHF. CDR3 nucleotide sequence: TGTGCCAGCTCACGGGGGGATCAGCCCCAGCATTTT.

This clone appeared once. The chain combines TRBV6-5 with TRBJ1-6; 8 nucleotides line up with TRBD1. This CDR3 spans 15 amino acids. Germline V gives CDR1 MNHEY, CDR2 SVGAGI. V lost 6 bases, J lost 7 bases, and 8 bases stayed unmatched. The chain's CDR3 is CASRDRQGQNSPLHF. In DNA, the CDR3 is TGTGCCAGCAGAGACAGACAGGGGCAAAATTCACCCCTCCACTTT.

CDR3 nucleotides: TGCGCCAGCAGCGTCGGGACTCCGAACACCGGGGAGCTGTTTTTT. It specifies CASSVGTPNTGELFF. The chain uses TRBV5-1 and TRBJ2-2, with D possibly TRBD2 on 6 matching bases. Deletions cut 4 bases from V and 0 bases from J, with 10 bases between. Germline assignment: CDR1 SGHRS and CDR2 YFSETQ. The length of the CDR3 is 15 residues. The whole variable domain, filled in from reference TRBV5-1 and TRBJ2-2, reads KAGVTQTPRYLIKTRGQQVTLSCSPISGHRSVSWYQQTPGQGLQFLFEYFSETQRNKGNFPGRFSGRQFSNSRSEMNVSTLELGDSALYLCASSVGTPNTGELFFGEGSRLTVL.

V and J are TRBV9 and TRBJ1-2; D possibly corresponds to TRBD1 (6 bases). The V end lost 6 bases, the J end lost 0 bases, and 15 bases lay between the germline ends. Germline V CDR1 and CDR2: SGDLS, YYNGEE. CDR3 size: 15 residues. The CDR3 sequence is CASTTSEGANYGYTF. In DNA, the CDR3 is TGTGCCAGCACTACTTCTGAGGGGGCTAACTATGGCTACACCTTC. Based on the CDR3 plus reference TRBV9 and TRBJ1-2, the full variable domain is DSGVTQTPKHLITATGQRVTLRCSPRSGDLSVYWYQQSLDQGLQFLIQYYNGEERAKGNILERFSAQQFPDLHSELNLSSLELGDSALYFCASTTSEGANYGYTFGSGTRLTVV.

The CDR3: CASRQWGWTEPTTEAFF. CDR3 DNA sequence: TGTGCCAGCAGGCAATGGGGGTGGACAGAACCGACCACTGAAGCTTTCTTT. The chain has TRBV27 and TRBJ1-1; a weak D match, TRBD1 (6 bases). This CDR3 is 17 amino acids long. Per the germline V gene, CDR1 is MNHEY and CDR2 is SMNVEV (reference sequence). V was pared by 6 bases and J by 4 bases, with 24 bases between.

CDR3 DNA: TGTGCCAGCAGTTTTGGGGCAGGGCGGGGGAGCAGCACAGATACGCAGTATTTT. Residues: CASSFGAGRGSSTDTQYF. V usage is TRBV28 and J usage is TRBJ2-3; 7 nucleotides align to TRBD2. The CDR3 is made up of 18 amino acids. V was pared by 3 bases and J by 0 bases, with 12 bases of the junction left unmatched. Germline-derived CDR1 and CDR2 are MDHEN and SYDVKM.